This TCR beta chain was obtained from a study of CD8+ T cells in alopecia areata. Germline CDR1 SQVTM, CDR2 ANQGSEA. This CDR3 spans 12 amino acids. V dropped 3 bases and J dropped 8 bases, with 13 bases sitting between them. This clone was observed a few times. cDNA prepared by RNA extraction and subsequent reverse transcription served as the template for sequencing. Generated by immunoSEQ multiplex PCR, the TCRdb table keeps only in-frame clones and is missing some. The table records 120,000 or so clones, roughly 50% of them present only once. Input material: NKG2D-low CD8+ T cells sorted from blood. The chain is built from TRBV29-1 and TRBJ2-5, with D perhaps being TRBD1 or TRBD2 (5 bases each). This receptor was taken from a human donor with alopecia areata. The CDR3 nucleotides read TGCAGCGTTGACGGGACCGCCGAAACCCAGTACTTC. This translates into CSVDGTAETQYF.